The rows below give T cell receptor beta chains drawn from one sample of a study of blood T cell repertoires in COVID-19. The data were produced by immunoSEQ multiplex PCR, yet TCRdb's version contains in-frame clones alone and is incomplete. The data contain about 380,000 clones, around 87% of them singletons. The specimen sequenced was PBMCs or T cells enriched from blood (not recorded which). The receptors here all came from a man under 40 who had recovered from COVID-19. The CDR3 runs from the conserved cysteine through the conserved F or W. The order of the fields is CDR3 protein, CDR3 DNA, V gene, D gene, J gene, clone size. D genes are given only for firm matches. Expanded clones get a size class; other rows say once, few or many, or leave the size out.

CDR3aa: CASGTDNQPQHF
CDR3nt: TGTGCCAGCGGGACAGACAATCAGCCCCAGCATTTT
v_gene: TRBV12-3/TRBV12-4
d_gene: TRBD1
j_gene: TRBJ1-5
abundance: NA

CDR3aa: CASSQGEYGYTF
CDR3nt: TGTGCCAGTTCCCAGGGGGAATATGGCTACACCTTC
v_gene: TRBV19
d_gene: TRBD1
j_gene: TRBJ1-2
abundance: NA

CDR3aa: CASSPGGVGNQPQHF
CDR3nt: TGTGCCAGCAGCCCAGGGGGCGTAGGAAATCAGCCCCAGCATTTT
v_gene: TRBV7-2
d_gene: TRBD1
j_gene: TRBJ1-5
abundance: NA

CDR3aa: CASSEVGGPNTGELFF
CDR3nt: TGCGCCAGCAGTGAGGTGGGGGGGCCGAACACCGGGGAGCTGTTTTTT
v_gene: TRBV10-1
d_gene: NA
j_gene: TRBJ2-2
abundance: NA

CDR3aa: CASRFRLAGALGELFF
CDR3nt: TGCGCCAGCAGATTCCGACTAGCGGGGGCTCTCGGGGAGCTGTTTTTT
v_gene: TRBV5-1
d_gene: TRBD2
j_gene: TRBJ2-2
abundance: NA

CDR3aa: CASSPGGGELYNEQFF
CDR3nt: TGTGCCAGCTCACCTGGGGGGGGCGAACTCTACAATGAGCAGTTCTTC
v_gene: TRBV18
d_gene: NA
j_gene: TRBJ2-1
abundance: NA

CDR3aa: CASSFGYNEQFF
CDR3nt: TGTGCCAGCAGCTTCGGCTACAATGAGCAGTTCTTC
v_gene: TRBV5-8
d_gene: NA
j_gene: TRBJ2-1
abundance: NA

CDR3aa: CASSQDGYPYEQYF
CDR3nt: TGCGCCAGCAGCCAGGATGGTTACCCCTACGAGCAGTACTTC
v_gene: TRBV5-1
d_gene: NA
j_gene: TRBJ2-7
abundance: NA

CDR3aa: CASSLAGGFELEQFF
CDR3nt: TGTGCCAGCAGCTTAGCGGGGGGGTTTGAGCTTGAGCAGTTCTTC
v_gene: TRBV7-3
d_gene: TRBD2
j_gene: TRBJ2-1
abundance: NA

CDR3aa: CASSPRGPDGNQPQHF
CDR3nt: TGTGCCAGCAGTCCCAGGGGGCCGGATGGCAATCAGCCCCAGCATTTT
v_gene: TRBV11-2
d_gene: TRBD1
j_gene: TRBJ1-5
abundance: NA

CDR3aa: CSAYRVGEQYF
CDR3nt: TGCAGTGCTTACAGGGTGGGTGAGCAGTACTTC
v_gene: TRBV20-1
d_gene: NA
j_gene: TRBJ2-7
abundance: NA

CDR3aa: CASSIDPRAFISGNTIYF
CDR3nt: TGTGCCAGTAGTATAGATCCGAGGGCGTTTATCTCTGGAAACACCATATATTTT
v_gene: TRBV19
d_gene: NA
j_gene: TRBJ1-3
abundance: NA

CDR3aa: CASSPRGADNQPQHF
CDR3nt: TGTGCCAGCTCACCAAGGGGCGCGGACAATCAGCCCCAGCATTTT
v_gene: TRBV18
d_gene: NA
j_gene: TRBJ1-5
abundance: NA

CDR3aa: CASSPGLAGGPEETQYF
CDR3nt: TGTGCCAGCAGCCCGGGACTAGCGGGGGGGCCGGAAGAGACCCAGTACTTC
v_gene: TRBV5-4
d_gene: TRBD2
j_gene: TRBJ2-5
abundance: once

CDR3aa: CAWKVIEGADYTGELFF
CDR3nt: TGTGCCTGGAAGGTTATCGAGGGGGCAGATTACACCGGGGAGCTGTTTTTT
v_gene: TRBV30
d_gene: TRBD1
j_gene: TRBJ2-2
abundance: NA

CDR3aa: CSASLLWDSDNYGYTF
CDR3nt: TGCAGTGCTAGTTTGTTGTGGGACAGCGATAACTATGGCTACACCTTC
v_gene: TRBV20-1
d_gene: TRBD1
j_gene: TRBJ1-2
abundance: few

CDR3aa: CASSPTGMNTEAFF
CDR3nt: TGTGCCAGTAGCCCGACAGGGATGAACACTGAAGCTTTCTTT
v_gene: TRBV19
d_gene: TRBD1
j_gene: TRBJ1-1
abundance: NA

CDR3aa: CASSNLLEASSGNTIYF
CDR3nt: TGTGCCAGCAGCAATTTATTAGAGGCATCCTCTGGAAACACCATATATTTT
v_gene: TRBV21-1
d_gene: NA
j_gene: TRBJ1-3
abundance: once

CDR3aa: CASSRGTGNTIYF
CDR3nt: TGCGCCAGCAGCCGGGGAACAGGAAACACCATATATTTT
v_gene: TRBV5-1
d_gene: NA
j_gene: TRBJ1-3
abundance: NA

CDR3aa: CSVMTGGPEAFF
CDR3nt: TGCAGCGTTATGACAGGGGGCCCTGAAGCTTTCTTT
v_gene: TRBV29-1
d_gene: TRBD1
j_gene: TRBJ1-1
abundance: NA

CDR3aa: CASSSDSYGYTF
CDR3nt: TGCGCCAGCAGCTCCGACAGCTATGGCTACACCTTC
v_gene: TRBV5-1
d_gene: NA
j_gene: TRBJ1-2
abundance: NA

CDR3aa: CASSLGGSSDGYTF
CDR3nt: TGTGCCAGCAGCTTAGGTGGGAGCAGTGATGGCTACACCTTC
v_gene: TRBV11-2
d_gene: NA
j_gene: TRBJ1-2
abundance: few

CDR3aa: CASSVGQSSYNEQFF
CDR3nt: TGTGCCAGCAGTGTGGGGCAATCCTCCTACAATGAGCAGTTCTTC
v_gene: TRBV6-2/TRBV6-3
d_gene: NA
j_gene: TRBJ2-1
abundance: NA

CDR3aa: CASSLGHSNQPQHF
CDR3nt: TGCGCCAGCAGTTTGGGTCATAGCAATCAGCCCCAGCATTTT
v_gene: TRBV5-1
d_gene: NA
j_gene: TRBJ1-5
abundance: NA

CDR3aa: CASIPPAGANNQPQHF
CDR3nt: TGTGCCAGCATCCCTCCGGCAGGGGCGAACAATCAGCCCCAGCATTTT
v_gene: TRBV12-1
d_gene: NA
j_gene: TRBJ1-5
abundance: NA

CDR3aa: CASSSTGVGTGELFF
CDR3nt: TGCGCCAGCAGCTCCACAGGGGTGGGGACCGGGGAGCTGTTTTTT
v_gene: TRBV5-1
d_gene: TRBD1
j_gene: TRBJ2-2
abundance: NA

CDR3aa: CASSSKSPGEHTEAFF
CDR3nt: TGTGCCAGCAGCTCCAAAAGCCCAGGGGAGCATACTGAAGCTTTCTTT
v_gene: TRBV5-4
d_gene: NA
j_gene: TRBJ1-1
abundance: NA

CDR3aa: CASSLEVQGDTFSNTEAFF
CDR3nt: TGTGCCAGCAGCTTAGAGGTTCAGGGCGACACCTTCTCGAACACTGAAGCTTTCTTT
v_gene: TRBV7-6
d_gene: NA
j_gene: TRBJ1-1
abundance: NA

CDR3aa: CASSLGLAGSTDTQYF
CDR3nt: TGTGCCAGCAGCCTCGGACTAGCGGGGAGCACAGATACGCAGTATTTT
v_gene: TRBV5-4
d_gene: TRBD2
j_gene: TRBJ2-3
abundance: NA

CDR3aa: CASSLAGTGGTEAFF
CDR3nt: TGTGCCAGCAGCTTAGCCGGGACAGGAGGGACTGAAGCTTTCTTT
v_gene: TRBV7-8
d_gene: TRBD1
j_gene: TRBJ1-1
abundance: once

CDR3aa: CSGGTVKTEAFF
CDR3nt: TGCAGTGGGGGGACAGTTAAGACTGAAGCTTTCTTT
v_gene: TRBV29-1
d_gene: TRBD1
j_gene: TRBJ1-1
abundance: NA

CDR3aa: CASTQGRNTGELFF
CDR3nt: TGTGCCAGCACCCAGGGGCGTAACACCGGGGAGCTGTTTTTT
v_gene: TRBV2
d_gene: NA
j_gene: TRBJ2-2
abundance: NA

CDR3aa: CASSIPRQGAKTSGANVLTF
CDR3nt: TGTGCCAGTAGTATACCCAGACAGGGGGCGAAGACTTCTGGGGCCAACGTCCTGACTTTC
v_gene: TRBV19
d_gene: TRBD1
j_gene: TRBJ2-6
abundance: NA

CDR3aa: CASSVAGTRGGGYTF
CDR3nt: TGTGCCAGCAGCGTGGCCGGGACGAGAGGGGGTGGCTACACCTTC
v_gene: TRBV3-1/TRBV3-2
d_gene: NA
j_gene: TRBJ1-2
abundance: NA

CDR3aa: CASSEAPYSGGNEQFF
CDR3nt: TGTGCCAGCAGTGAAGCGCCATATTCGGGGGGCAATGAGCAGTTCTTC
v_gene: TRBV6-1
d_gene: TRBD2
j_gene: TRBJ2-1
abundance: NA

CDR3aa: CASSESRQSGNTIYF
CDR3nt: TGTGCCAGCAGTGAATCCCGACAGAGTGGAAACACCATATATTTT
v_gene: TRBV2
d_gene: NA
j_gene: TRBJ1-3
abundance: NA

CDR3aa: CASSPRSPRQESSYEQYF
CDR3nt: TGTGCCAGCAGCCCTCGATCCCCTAGACAGGAGAGCTCCTACGAGCAGTACTTC
v_gene: TRBV7-9
d_gene: NA
j_gene: TRBJ2-7
abundance: NA

CDR3aa: CASSRDRNTEAFF
CDR3nt: TGCGCCAGCAGCCGGGACAGGAACACTGAAGCTTTCTTT
v_gene: TRBV10-2
d_gene: TRBD1
j_gene: TRBJ1-1
abundance: once

CDR3aa: CASADGTGKIGELFF
CDR3nt: TGCGCCAGCGCGGATGGGACAGGGAAAATCGGGGAGCTGTTTTTT
v_gene: TRBV5-1
d_gene: TRBD1
j_gene: TRBJ2-2
abundance: NA

CDR3aa: CASSVDAGGVETQYF
CDR3nt: TGTGCCAGCAGCGTAGACGCGGGGGGAGTGGAGACCCAGTACTTC
v_gene: TRBV9
d_gene: TRBD2
j_gene: TRBJ2-5
abundance: NA

CDR3aa: CASSPAILANYGYTF
CDR3nt: TGCGCCAGCAGCCCCGCCATACTCGCTAACTATGGCTACACCTTC
v_gene: TRBV4-1
d_gene: NA
j_gene: TRBJ1-2
abundance: NA

CDR3aa: CASSLTAGGNYEQYF
CDR3nt: TGTGCCAGCAGCCTCACAGCGGGGGGGAACTACGAGCAGTACTTC
v_gene: TRBV7-3
d_gene: TRBD2
j_gene: TRBJ2-7
abundance: NA

CDR3aa: CATSQGQGSYNEQFF
CDR3nt: TGTGCCACCAGCCAGGGACAGGGTTCCTACAATGAGCAGTTCTTC
v_gene: TRBV15
d_gene: TRBD1
j_gene: TRBJ2-1
abundance: NA

CDR3aa: CASSLPDSGQGSYEQYF
CDR3nt: TGTGCCAGCAGCTTACCAGATAGCGGTCAGGGCTCCTACGAGCAGTACTTC
v_gene: TRBV7-9
d_gene: NA
j_gene: TRBJ2-7
abundance: NA

CDR3aa: CASNSAGSSYNEQFF
CDR3nt: TGTGCCAGTAACTCCGCCGGGAGCTCCTACAATGAGCAGTTCTTC
v_gene: TRBV19
d_gene: NA
j_gene: TRBJ2-1
abundance: NA

CDR3aa: CASSYGGVGVQPQHF
CDR3nt: TGTGCCAGCAGTTACGGGGGGGTAGGAGTTCAGCCCCAGCATTTT
v_gene: TRBV6-5
d_gene: NA
j_gene: TRBJ1-5
abundance: NA